This T cell receptor (beta chain) was found in a study of shared clonotypes between healthy human individuals. CD8 cells classed as naive were CD45RO-negative and positively selected for CCR7, excluding terminally differentiated effector memory CD45RA+ cells. Study-wide results and limits: When naive CD4 clonotypes were compared across a few donors, about 4.9% were shared. Compared with memory subsets, naive subsets generally had larger estimated richness.

J gave up 7 bases and V 7 bases, and 12 bases lay outside the gene matches. Germline CDR1 MGHRA, CDR2 YSYEKL. The CDR3 is 16 amino acids. Per sorted-subset replicate PCR, input was approximately 0.2 ug DNA, representing about 29,000 T cell genomes. This table comes from immunoSEQ multiplex PCR, and its TCRdb copy is limited to in-frame clones, with some not included. The table has a few hundred thousand clones, around 95% seen once. As regards this clone: Its matching antigen is unknown.

The chain joins TRBV4-1 to TRBJ2-2; the match to TRBD1 covers 10 bases. What was sequenced was naive CD8+ T cells sorted from blood. This sequence was found in a woman aged 25 to 39 in good health. As DNA, the CDR3 is TGCGCCAGCAAAGCACGACAGGGGGCTATAGGCGGGGAGCTGTTTTTT. Protein: CASKARQGAIGGELFF.